The sequence of this T cell receptor (beta chain) was determined in a study of CD8 T cells in ankylosing spondylitis. General study findings and limits: Earlier literature documents some of the motif variants in reactive arthritis synovial fluid and blood. Characteristic of ankylosing spondylitis blood, it appeared, was a TCR beta motif comprising fewer than 10 highly homologous variants.

From germline, CDR1 is SGHRS and CDR2 YFSETQ. Trimming stripped 2 bases from V and 1 base from J, with 14 bases between. CDR3 length: 16 residues. Details on this clonotype: Its matching antigen is unknown.

TCRdb reanalysed the 5' RACE reads using MiXCR and keeps one entry per CDR3 protein. The repertoire consists of 240,000 or so distinct CDR3 sequences, with roughly 10% occurring once and the leading ten covering roughly 6.8%. The specimen sequenced was blood, either unsorted or a sorted T cell fraction (not recorded which). The gene calls are TRBV5-1 and TRBJ2-3; D is unresolved. The clonotype was recovered from a male donor with ankylosing spondylitis or in good health (not recorded which). Written as DNA, the CDR3 is TGCGCCAGCAGCTTCCTAAATTCCACGGGCACAGATACGCAGTATTTT. Translation: CASSFLNSTGTDTQYF.